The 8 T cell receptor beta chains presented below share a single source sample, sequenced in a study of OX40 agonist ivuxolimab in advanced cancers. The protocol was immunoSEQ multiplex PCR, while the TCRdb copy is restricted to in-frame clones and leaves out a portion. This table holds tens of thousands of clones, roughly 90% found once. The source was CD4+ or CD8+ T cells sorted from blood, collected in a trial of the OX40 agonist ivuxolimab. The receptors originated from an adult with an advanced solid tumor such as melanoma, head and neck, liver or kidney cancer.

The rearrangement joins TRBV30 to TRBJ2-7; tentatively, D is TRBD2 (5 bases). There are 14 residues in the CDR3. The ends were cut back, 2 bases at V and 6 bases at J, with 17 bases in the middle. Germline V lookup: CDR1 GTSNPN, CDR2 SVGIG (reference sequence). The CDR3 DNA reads TGTGCCTGGAGTCCCCTCGATATTCGGGGCGAGCAGTACTTC. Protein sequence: CAWSPLDIRGEQYF.

CDR3 sequence (DNA): TGTGCCAGCAGTTTACCGGGACAGGGAACAGATACGCAGTATTTT. Protein sequence: CASSLPGQGTDTQYF. The rearrangement links TRBV5-6 to TRBJ2-3; 9 bases are shared with TRBD1. The germline V gene encodes CDR1 SGHDT and CDR2 YYEEEE. With 5 bases clipped from V and 3 bases from J, the junction kept 7 bases outside the gene matches. This CDR3 has 15 residues. Together with reference TRBV5-6 and TRBJ2-3, the CDR3 gives the full variable domain: DAGVTQSPTHLIKTRGQQVTLRCSPKSGHDTVSWYQQALGQGPQFIFQYYEEEERQRGNFPDRFSGHQFPNYSSELNVNALLLGDSALYLCASSLPGQGTDTQYFGPGTRLTVL.

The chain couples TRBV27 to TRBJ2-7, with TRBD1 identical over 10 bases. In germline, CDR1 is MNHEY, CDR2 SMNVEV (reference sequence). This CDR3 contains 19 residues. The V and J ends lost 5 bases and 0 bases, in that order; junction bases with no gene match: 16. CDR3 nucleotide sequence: TGTGCCAGCAGTGCAGTCCGGGACAGGGGCCTCCTTTTCTCCTACGAGCAGTACTTC. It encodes CASSAVRDRGLLFSYEQYF.

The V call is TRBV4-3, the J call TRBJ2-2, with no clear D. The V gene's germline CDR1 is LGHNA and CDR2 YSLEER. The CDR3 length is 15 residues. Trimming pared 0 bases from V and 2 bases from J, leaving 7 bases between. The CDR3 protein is CASSQDRANTGELFF. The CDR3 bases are TGCGCCAGCAGCCAAGATAGAGCTAACACCGGGGAGCTGTTTTTT.

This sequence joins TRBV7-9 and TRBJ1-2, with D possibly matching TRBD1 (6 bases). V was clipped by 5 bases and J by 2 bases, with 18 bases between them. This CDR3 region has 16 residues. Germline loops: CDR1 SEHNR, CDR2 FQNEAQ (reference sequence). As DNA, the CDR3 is TGTGCCAGCAGCACATCACCCAGGGGAAGGAACTATGGCTACACCTTC. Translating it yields CASSTSPRGRNYGYTF.

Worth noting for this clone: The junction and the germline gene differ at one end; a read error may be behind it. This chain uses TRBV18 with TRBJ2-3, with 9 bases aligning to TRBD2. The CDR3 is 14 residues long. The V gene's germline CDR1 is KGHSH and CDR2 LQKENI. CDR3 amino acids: CASSPGTSRDTQYF. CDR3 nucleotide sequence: TGTGCCAGCTCGCCGGGGACTAGCAGAGATACGCAGTATTTT.

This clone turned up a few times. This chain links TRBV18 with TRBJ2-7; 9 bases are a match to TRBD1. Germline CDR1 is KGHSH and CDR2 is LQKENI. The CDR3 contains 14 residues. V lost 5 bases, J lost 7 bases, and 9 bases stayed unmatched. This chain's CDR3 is CASSKRDRAWEQYF. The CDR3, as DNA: TGTGCCAGCTCAAAACGGGACAGGGCTTGGGAGCAGTACTTC.

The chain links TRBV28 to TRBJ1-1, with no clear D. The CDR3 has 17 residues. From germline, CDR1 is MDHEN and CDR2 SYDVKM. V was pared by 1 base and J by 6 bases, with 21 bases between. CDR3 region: CASSLFQLARGSPEAFF. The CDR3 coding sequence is TGTGCCAGCAGTTTATTTCAGTTGGCTCGGGGAAGCCCTGAAGCTTTCTTT.